Listed below are T cell receptor beta chains from one sample, sequenced in a study of blood T cell repertoires in COVID-19. Only in-frame clones appear in the TCRdb table, and some are missing; sequencing was by immunoSEQ multiplex PCR. The data hold approximately 230,000 clones, with around 80% observed a single time. The source material was peripheral blood. The receptors were gathered from a man aged 25 to 45 with active or convalescent COVID-19. The CDR3 runs from the conserved cysteine through the conserved F or W. D genes are given only for firm matches. Where a row states a size, it is once, few, many or the class of an expanded clone; other rows omit it.

v_call,d_call,clone_size,j_call,cdr3_nt,cdr3_aa
TRBV7-7,-,-,TRBJ2-5,TGTGCCAGCAGCTTACAGGGGCCAGAGACCCAGTACTTC,CASSLQGPETQYF
TRBV7-2,-,-,TRBJ1-2,TGTGCCAGCAGCCAAGGGACAAACGGCTACACCTTC,CASSQGTNGYTF
TRBV29-1,TRBD1,-,TRBJ2-7,TGCAGCGTTCAGCAGGGGGCCTACGAGCAGTACTTC,CSVQQGAYEQYF
TRBV30,-,-,TRBJ1-5,TGTGCCTGGAGTGAACAGGTAAATCAGCCCCAGCATTTT,CAWSEQVNQPQHF
TRBV27,-,-,TRBJ1-1,TGTGCCAGCAAAAGTTCCCCAGGGAACACTGAAGCTTTCTTT,CASKSSPGNTEAFF
TRBV7-8,-,-,TRBJ1-6,TGTGCCAGCAGCTTGGCGAGGTATTCACCCCTCCACTTT,CASSLARYSPLHF
TRBV5-1,-,-,TRBJ1-2,TGCGCCAGCAGCGACGGGGGATATGGCTACACCTTC,CASSDGGYGYTF
TRBV27,-,-,TRBJ2-7,TGTGCCAGCAGTTTACAGGGGAACGTTGGCACCTACGAGCAGTACTTC,CASSLQGNVGTYEQYF
TRBV6-2/TRBV6-3,TRBD1,once,TRBJ1-5,TGTGCCAGCAGTTACGCAGGGGGGCTCCGTGAATATAGCAATCAGCCCCAGCATTTT,CASSYAGGLREYSNQPQHF
TRBV7-2,TRBD1,-,TRBJ1-2,TGTGCCAGCAGCTCTAGGACTGGGACAGCCCATGGCTACACCTTC,CASSSRTGTAHGYTF